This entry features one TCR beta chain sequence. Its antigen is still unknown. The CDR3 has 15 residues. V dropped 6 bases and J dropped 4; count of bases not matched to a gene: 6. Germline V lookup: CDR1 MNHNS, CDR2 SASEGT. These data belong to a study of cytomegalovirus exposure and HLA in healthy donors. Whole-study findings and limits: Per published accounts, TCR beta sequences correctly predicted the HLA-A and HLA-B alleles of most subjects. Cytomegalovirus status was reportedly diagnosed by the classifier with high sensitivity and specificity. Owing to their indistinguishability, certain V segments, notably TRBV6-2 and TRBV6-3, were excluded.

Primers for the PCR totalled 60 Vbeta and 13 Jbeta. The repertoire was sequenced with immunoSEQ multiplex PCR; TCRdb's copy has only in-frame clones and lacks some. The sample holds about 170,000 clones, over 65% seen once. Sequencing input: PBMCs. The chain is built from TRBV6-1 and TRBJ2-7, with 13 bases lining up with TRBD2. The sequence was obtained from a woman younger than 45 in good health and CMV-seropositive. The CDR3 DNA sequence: TGTGCCAGCAGGGAGGGACTAGCGGGGTCTTACGAGCAGTACTTC. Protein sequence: CASREGLAGSYEQYF.